The 26 T cell receptor beta chains reported below all come from one sample, sequenced in a study of blood T cell repertoires in COVID-19. Profiling relied on immunoSEQ multiplex PCR, and the TCRdb table lists in-frame clones only, not all of them. Found here are approximately 100,000 clones, 65% to 90% of them singletons; the top ten hold approximately 10%. The sample taken for sequencing was peripheral blood. The source of these receptors is a man aged 70-80 years with active or convalescent COVID-19.

This clone showed up just a few times. This rearrangement joins TRBV7-9 to TRBJ1-1; D not certain. The germline V gene encodes CDR1 SEHNR and CDR2 FQNEAQ (reference sequence). This CDR3 region has 14 residues. V lost 6 bases and J lost 3, with 14 bases in between. The CDR3 loop is CASSPGFGYTEAFF. CDR3 sequence (DNA): TGTGCCAGCAGTCCGGGTTTTGGATACACTGAAGCTTTCTTT.

J is TRBJ1-1 and V is TRBV7-2; D gene unclear. Germline V gives CDR1 SGHTA, CDR2 FQGNSA. The CDR3 spans 15 residues. The V and J ends lost 0 bases and 5 bases respectively, with 13 bases between them. The CDR3 here is CASSLARWRGTEAFF. DNA of the CDR3: TGTGCCAGCAGCTTAGCGCGTTGGAGAGGGACTGAAGCTTTCTTT.

The DNA for the CDR3 is TGTGCCAGCAGTCCGCGGCCCTCTGACAGGGGCCCGGTCGGGGAGCTGTTTTTT. Amino acids: CASSPRPSDRGPVGELFF. The rearrangement joins TRBV2 to TRBJ2-2, with 8 bases fitting TRBD1. The CDR3 is made up of 18 amino acids. Per germline, CDR1 SNHLY and CDR2 FYNNEI. J lost 7 bases, V lost 5 bases, and 18 bases had no gene match.

The V gene is TRBV3-1 (or the pseudogene TRBV3-2), the J gene TRBJ1-2; D uncertain. The CDR3 has 15 residues. V was clipped by 2 bases and J by 5 bases, with 15 bases between them. Per the germline V gene, CDR1 is LGHDT and CDR2 is YNNKEL (reference sequence). CDR3 sequence reads: CASSQRRGRQYGYTF. The CDR3 region has the DNA TGTGCCAGCAGCCAACGTCGAGGGCGTCAGTATGGCTACACCTTC.

The gene calls are TRBV10-2 and TRBJ2-2; no clear D gene. The CDR3 spans 14 residues. Trimming removed 4 bases at V and 1 base at J, with 7 bases between. Germline V gene sequence: CDR1 WSHSY, CDR2 SAAADI. CDR3 sequence (DNA): TGCGCCAGCAGTGCGCAGATGAACACCGGGGAGCTGTTTTTT. It encodes CASSAQMNTGELFF.

This chain joins TRBV7-3 and TRBJ2-2, with 11 positions matching TRBD2. The CDR3 has 16 amino acids. V shed 1 base, J shed 3 bases, and the junction held 1 base outside the gene matches. The germline V gene encodes CDR1 SGHTA and CDR2 FQGTGA. As DNA, the CDR3 is TGTGCCAGCAGCTTAAAACTAGCGGGGGACACCGGGGAGCTGTTTTTT. It translates to CASSLKLAGDTGELFF.

The gene calls are TRBV19 and TRBJ2-2, with D maybe TRBD2 (6 bases). This CDR3 region has 14 residues. The germline gives CDR1 LNHDA, CDR2 SQIVND (reference sequence). V was pared by 5 bases and J by 6 bases, with 13 bases between. The CDR3 spells CASSRPGRPGELFF. Here the CDR3 DNA reads TGTGCCAGTAGTCGGCCAGGGAGGCCCGGGGAGCTGTTTTTT.

The count of this clone is one. This rearrangement joins TRBV19 to TRBJ2-7; tentatively, D is TRBD2 (5 bases). The CDR3 is 13 amino acids. The V end lost 6 bases, the J end lost 2 bases, and 11 bases lay between the germline ends. Germline V lookup: CDR1 LNHDA, CDR2 SQIVND (reference sequence). The CDR3 region is CASRREHTYEQYF. The CDR3 DNA is TGTGCCAGTAGGAGGGAACACACCTACGAGCAGTACTTC. The full variable domain, its missing parts supplied by reference TRBV19 and TRBJ2-7, is DGGITQSPKYLFRKEGQNVTLSCEQNLNHDAMYWYRQDPGQGLRLIYYSQIVNDFQKGDIAEGYSVSREKKESFPLTVTSAQKNPTAFYLCASRREHTYEQYFGPGTRLTVT.

This rearrangement joins TRBV4-3 to TRBJ2-3; TRBD2 aligns across 11 bases. This CDR3 region has 17 residues. Germline CDR1 reads LGHNA; CDR2 reads YSLEER. With V trimmed by 2 bases and J by 2 bases, 6 bases remained unmatched. The CDR3 sequence is CASSQSGGLAATDTQYF. The CDR3 coding sequence is TGCGCCAGCAGCCAATCCGGGGGACTAGCGGCCACAGATACGCAGTATTTT.

J is TRBJ2-3 and V is TRBV27; perhaps TRBD2 as D (6 bases). V dropped 6 bases and J dropped 7 bases, with 11 bases sitting between them. CDR3 length: 12 amino acids. The V gene's germline CDR1 is MNHEY and CDR2 SMNVEV (reference sequence). The CDR3 DNA is TGTGCCAGCAGCCCAGGGAGGTATACGCAGTATTTT. Encoded protein: CASSPGRYTQYF.

The rearrangement links TRBV4-2 to TRBJ1-2; TRBD1 matches at 8 bases. V lost 2 bases to trimming and J lost 4 bases; unmatched junction nucleotides: 6. CDR1 and CDR2 (germline): LGHNA, YNFKEQ. The CDR3 is 15 residues long. This chain's CDR3 is CASSQSAGQGYGYTF. The CDR3 DNA reads as TGTGCCAGCAGCCAATCAGCAGGACAGGGCTATGGCTACACCTTC.

The chain combines TRBV6-5 with TRBJ1-2, with D tentatively TRBD1 (6 bases). The V gene lost 4 bases and the J gene lost 3 bases, with 9 bases spanning the gap. From germline, CDR1 is MNHEY and CDR2 SVGAGI. This CDR3 is built from 13 residues. The CDR3 here is CASSLDRYYGYTF. The DNA of the CDR3 is TGTGCCAGCAGTTTGGACAGATACTATGGCTACACCTTC.

This rearrangement joins TRBV5-1 to TRBJ1-1; TRBD1 matches at 9 bases. Germline V gene data show CDR1 as SGHRS and CDR2 as YFSETQ. The CDR3 is 15 amino acids. Trimming took 1 base from V and 5 from J; bases not matched to a gene: 6. CDR3 sequence reads: CASSLTGGAGTEAFF. Written as DNA, the CDR3 is TGCGCCAGCAGCTTGACAGGGGGCGCGGGAACTGAAGCTTTCTTT.

The rearrangement joins TRBV6-5 to TRBJ2-7; D uncertain. The germline V and J ends were trimmed by 5 bases and 2 bases, with 10 bases remaining between them. The CDR3 is made up of 13 amino acids. Germline assignment: CDR1 MNHEY and CDR2 SVGAGI. CDR3 sequence (DNA): TGTGCCAGCAGTCACCGAAGCCCCTACGAGCAGTACTTC. Amino acid sequence: CASSHRSPYEQYF.

The chain uses TRBV2 and TRBJ1-5; a possible D gene is TRBD1 (5 bases). Trimming cost V 4 bases and J 4 bases, with 11 bases left between them. The CDR3 is 14 amino acids. CDR1 and CDR2 (germline): SNHLY, FYNNEI. The CDR3 here is CASSVRQGNQPQHF. CDR3 DNA: TGTGCCAGCAGTGTTAGGCAGGGTAATCAGCCCCAGCATTTT.

This clone appeared a single time. The rearrangement uses TRBV14 and TRBJ2-7; D call uncertain. This CDR3 has 14 amino acids. V was clipped by 1 base and J by 4 bases, with 11 bases between them. Germline V CDR1 and CDR2: SGHDN, FVKESK. CDR3 sequence: CASSQATGLYEQYF. DNA for the CDR3: TGTGCCAGCAGCCAAGCAACGGGTTTGTACGAGCAGTACTTC.

The chain employs TRBV7-9 and TRBJ2-7; 8 positions agree with TRBD2. The CDR3 covers 16 residues. Trimming cost V 5 bases and J 1 base; bases outside gene matches: 10. Germline V CDR1 and CDR2: SEHNR, FQNEAQ (reference sequence). The CDR3 reads CASSHGPGGGSYEQYF. The CDR3 DNA reads as TGTGCCAGCAGCCACGGTCCGGGCGGGGGGTCCTACGAGCAGTACTTC.

In nucleotides, the CDR3 is TGTGCCAGCACCAACCTTCGGACTAGCTATGAAGATACGCAGTATTTT. Translated, it gives CASTNLRTSYEDTQYF. The chain employs TRBV6-6 and TRBJ2-3; 8 nucleotides line up with TRBD2. The CDR3 sequence is 16 residues long. V lost 7 bases and J lost 5; bases outside the gene matches: 14. Germline V lookup: CDR1 MNHNY, CDR2 SVGAGI (reference sequence).

The chain combines TRBV7-3 with TRBJ2-1, with D maybe TRBD2 (6 bases). The CDR3 contains 13 residues. V was trimmed by 5 bases and J by 8 bases, leaving 13 bases between them. CDR1 SGHTA and CDR2 FQGTGA come from the germline V gene. In nucleotides, the CDR3 is TGTGCCAGCAGCCCTACTAGCACCTATGAGCAGTTCTTC. Encoded protein: CASSPTSTYEQFF.

The chain uses TRBV4-2 and TRBJ1-1; TRBD1 might be the D (5 bases). CDR3 length equals 15 residues. Germline-derived CDR1 and CDR2 are LGHNA and YNFKEQ. The germline V and J ends were trimmed by 3 bases and 10 bases, with 21 bases remaining between them. Written as DNA, the CDR3 is TGTGCCAGCAGCCAGGGGGGAGGGACGATAGGCGGAGCTTTCTTT. Its translation: CASSQGGGTIGGAFF.

The V and J genes are TRBV3-1 (or the pseudogene TRBV3-2) and TRBJ1-1; 11 bases agree with TRBD1. The CDR3 spans 17 residues. After removal of 1 base from V and 4 bases from J, the junction contained 8 bases not matched to a gene. Germline V lookup: CDR1 LGHDT, CDR2 YNNKEL (reference sequence). CDR3 nucleotides: TGTGCCAGCAGCCAAGGCCGGACAGGGGGCAGATTCACTGAAGCTTTCTTT. It encodes CASSQGRTGGRFTEAFF.

CDR3 amino acids: CASSFRGQETQYF. In DNA, the CDR3 is TGTGCCAGCAGCTTCAGAGGCCAAGAGACCCAGTACTTC. The chain links TRBV5-6 to TRBJ2-5; no definite D call. With 2 bases removed from V and 1 base from J, the gap between germline ends came to 6 bases. The germline V gene encodes CDR1 SGHDT and CDR2 YYEEEE. The CDR3 has 13 amino acids.

The rearrangement links TRBV6-5 to TRBJ1-5; the match to TRBD1 covers 7 bases. CDR1 and CDR2 (germline): MNHEY, SVGAGI. There are 13 residues in the CDR3. The junction had 6 bases not matched to a gene; V was cut back by 7 bases and J by 6 bases. The CDR3 reads CASTMDRTQPQHF. The CDR3 nucleotides read TGTGCCAGCACTATGGACAGGACTCAGCCCCAGCATTTT.

The CDR3 DNA reads TGTGCCAGCAGTGAATTCGGGACTAAAGAAGAGACCCAGTACTTC. It specifies CASSEFGTKEETQYF. The rearrangement joins TRBV6-1 to TRBJ2-5; 7 bases align to TRBD2. This CDR3 is 15 amino acids long. Trimming at V came to 2 bases and at J to 3 bases, leaving 6 bases not matched to a gene. Germline loops: CDR1 MNHNS, CDR2 SASEGT.

The genes are TRBV19 and TRBJ1-1; a weak D match, TRBD1 (6 bases). This CDR3 region has 15 residues. Germline V CDR1 and CDR2: LNHDA, SQIVND (reference sequence). Trimming took 0 bases from V and 10 from J, leaving 18 bases between them. As DNA, the CDR3 is TGTGCCAGTAGTATAGATATAGAGGGGGGGCCGGGAGCTTTCTTT. Translating gives CASSIDIEGGPGAFF.

This clone has only a few counts. The chain has TRBV4-2 and TRBJ1-1, with TRBD1 identical over 11 bases. This CDR3 region has 15 residues. Per the germline V gene, CDR1 is LGHNA and CDR2 is YNFKEQ. V was clipped by 4 bases and J by 2 bases; unmatched bases: 3. CDR3: CASSRGQGENTEAFF. As DNA, the CDR3 is TGTGCCAGCAGCCGGGGACAGGGGGAAAACACTGAAGCTTTCTTT.